The 23 T cell receptor beta chains reported below all come from one sample, sequenced in a study of graft-versus-host responses after intestinal transplantation. These receptors have no identified antigens. Assay: immunoSEQ multiplex PCR; the TCRdb copy retains only in-frame clones and omits some. The sample includes about 120,000 clones, around 95% of them seen just once. This sample comprised unstimulated CD8+ T cells sorted from spleen or lymph node cells, obtained before intestinal transplant. All receptors come from a human donor who received an intestinal transplant.

The rearrangement uses TRBV19 and TRBJ1-2, with D hard to call. This CDR3 spans 16 amino acids. In germline, CDR1 is LNHDA, CDR2 SQIVND (reference sequence). V was pared by 3 bases and J by 0 bases, with 14 bases between. The CDR3: CASSMGLGIANYGYTF. CDR3 sequence (DNA): TGTGCCAGTAGTATGGGTTTGGGCATCGCTAACTATGGCTACACCTTC.

This chain connects TRBV7-8 to TRBJ2-1; 8 nucleotides agree with TRBD2. V lost 2 bases to trimming and J lost 1 base; unmatched junction nucleotides: 4. CDR1 and CDR2 (germline): SGHVS, FQNEAQ. The CDR3 is 16 amino acids. CDR3 sequence (DNA): TGTGCCAGCAGCTTATTCGGGGGGGCGTCCTACAATGAGCAGTTCTTC. This sequence encodes CASSLFGGASYNEQFF.

The rearrangement uses TRBV6-5 and TRBJ2-1, with TRBD2 identical over 8 bases. Germline-derived CDR1 and CDR2 are MNHEY and SVGAGI. The trim removed 8 bases at V and 6 bases at J, leaving 9 bases unmatched. CDR3 length: 14 amino acids. The CDR3: CASVAGFGGNEQFF. Written as DNA, the CDR3 is TGTGCCAGCGTAGCGGGATTTGGGGGCAATGAGCAGTTCTTC.

The chain employs TRBV7-2 and TRBJ2-4, with D perhaps being TRBD1 or TRBD2 (5 bases each). CDR3 length: 15 residues. With 4 bases removed from V and 2 bases from J, the gap between germline ends came to 12 bases. Germline lookup yields CDR1 SGHTA and CDR2 FQGNSA. The CDR3 nucleotides are TGTGCCAGCAGCTGGGGGTTTGGGCCCAAAAACATTCAGTACTTC. Protein: CASSWGFGPKNIQYF.

The chain employs TRBV7-3 and TRBJ2-3, with D perhaps TRBD1 (8 bases). This CDR3 has 15 amino acids. Trimming removed 5 bases at V and 3 bases at J, with 15 bases between. Germline-derived CDR1 and CDR2 are SGHTA and FQGTGA. The CDR3 reads CASSQTGGGTDTQYF. In nucleotides, the CDR3 is TGTGCCAGCAGCCAAACAGGGGGAGGGACAGATACGCAGTATTTT.

This rearrangement joins TRBV19 to TRBJ1-1; D may be TRBD1 (6 bases). Trimming cost V 3 bases and J 4 bases, with 12 bases left between them. CDR3 length: 14 residues. From germline, CDR1 is LNHDA and CDR2 SQIVND (reference sequence). The DNA of the CDR3 is TGTGCCAGTAGTATGGGGGGCAGCATCACTGAAGCTTTCTTT. This gives the protein CASSMGGSITEAFF.

V gene TRBV28 combines with J gene TRBJ1-1; no firm D call. The CDR3 contains 16 residues. Looked up from germline, CDR1 is MDHEN and CDR2 is SYDVKM. Between the trimmed V and J ends, which lost 7 bases and 0 bases, there was a span of 18 bases. The CDR3 is CASITASQAMNTEAFF. The DNA of the CDR3 is TGTGCCAGCATAACGGCCTCTCAAGCCATGAACACTGAAGCTTTCTTT.

The chain carries TRBV5-1 and TRBJ2-2; 8 nucleotides agree with TRBD1. Trimming took 4 bases from V and 3 from J; bases not matched to a gene: 5. CDR1 and CDR2 from the germline V gene are SGHRS and YFSETQ. This CDR3 spans 15 amino acids. The chain's CDR3 is CASSPRTGHTGELFF. The CDR3 region has the DNA TGCGCCAGCAGCCCTCGGACAGGGCACACCGGGGAGCTGTTTTTT.

The J gene is TRBJ1-3, the V gene TRBV15, with no clear D. The CDR3 runs 12 residues. Trimming took 0 bases from V and 6 from J, leaving 3 bases between them. Germline V gene lookup returns CDR1 LNHNV and CDR2 YYDKDF (reference sequence). CDR3 sequence (DNA): TGTGCCACCAGCAGAGATGAAAACACCATATATTTT. Its translation is CATSRDENTIYF.

The V and J genes are TRBV6-5 and TRBJ2-1, with 11 positions matching TRBD2. This CDR3 is built from 16 residues. J lost 8 bases, V lost 4 bases, and 10 bases had no gene match. Germline loops: CDR1 MNHEY, CDR2 SVGAGI. In DNA, the CDR3 is TGTGCCAGCAGTTTAATAGCGGGAGGGAAGGAGCATGAGCAGTTCTTC. It specifies CASSLIAGGKEHEQFF.

This rearrangement joins TRBV6-6 to TRBJ1-4; D is possibly TRBD1 (5 bases). The CDR3 loop spans 16 amino acids. Trimming stripped 0 bases from V and 5 bases from J, with 13 bases between. Germline loops: CDR1 MNHNY, CDR2 SVGAGI (reference sequence). CDR3: CASSYSGPPRNEKLFF. The DNA for the CDR3 is TGTGCCAGCAGTTACTCGGGGCCACCCCGCAATGAAAAACTGTTTTTT.

This chain links TRBV5-6 with TRBJ1-1; no clear D gene. Germline V gene lookup returns CDR1 SGHDT and CDR2 YYEEEE. CDR3 length: 11 amino acids. Trimming stripped 2 bases from V and 7 bases from J, with 6 bases between. This CDR3 is CASSLVNEAFF. The CDR3 bases are TGTGCCAGCAGCTTAGTGAATGAAGCTTTCTTT.

This clone was seen just once. The chain employs TRBV4-1 and TRBJ2-1; D may be TRBD2 (6 bases). V was trimmed by 4 bases and J by 8 bases, leaving 12 bases between them. The CDR3 has 13 amino acids. Per the germline V gene, CDR1 is MGHRA and CDR2 is YSYEKL. This CDR3 reads CASSPEAGYEQFF. Here the CDR3 DNA reads TGCGCCAGCAGCCCAGAAGCGGGCTATGAGCAGTTCTTC.

The V call is TRBV27, the J call TRBJ2-1, with 7 bases matching TRBD2. CDR1 and CDR2 (germline): MNHEY, SMNVEV (reference sequence). The CDR3 extends over 15 amino acids. V trimming: 6 bases; J trimming: 6 bases; junction bases outside the gene matches: 11. Here the CDR3 DNA reads TGTGCCAGCAGCCTAGGCCCAGCGGGAACCAATGAGCAGTTCTTC. This translates into CASSLGPAGTNEQFF.

The chain joins TRBV28 to TRBJ2-7, with D perhaps TRBD1 or TRBD2 (5 bases each). V was cut by 5 bases and J by 0 bases, with 11 bases left in between. The germline gives CDR1 MDHEN, CDR2 SYDVKM. There are 14 residues in the CDR3. The DNA for the CDR3 is TGTGCCAGCAGTGGAAGTGGGACCTCCTACGAGCAGTACTTC. Amino acids: CASSGSGTSYEQYF.

The chain combines TRBV27 with TRBJ2-2; weak D call: TRBD2 (6 bases). The CDR3 is made up of 17 amino acids. Germline V gene sequence: CDR1 MNHEY, CDR2 SMNVEV (reference sequence). Trimming removed 3 bases at V and 0 bases at J, with 14 bases between. The CDR3: CASSLFRSGANTGELFF. CDR3 coding DNA: TGTGCCAGCAGTTTGTTCCGGTCGGGGGCGAACACCGGGGAGCTGTTTTTT.

This clone was observed a single time. Here the CDR3 reads CASRLFTGTEAFF. The CDR3 nucleotides read TGTGCCAGCAGGCTATTCACAGGCACTGAAGCTTTCTTT. V and J are TRBV28 and TRBJ1-1; possibly TRBD1 for D (5 bases). The CDR3 length is 13 residues. Trimming stripped 6 bases from V and 4 bases from J, with 12 bases between. CDR1 is MDHEN, CDR2 SYDVKM, per germline.

The DNA for the CDR3 is TGTGCCAGCAGCTTGATTACGGGTAATGAGCAGTTCTTC. This gives the protein CASSLITGNEQFF. The J gene is TRBJ2-1, the V gene TRBV27; D ambiguous. The V gene's germline CDR1 is MNHEY and CDR2 SMNVEV (reference sequence). V lost 6 bases to trimming and J lost 7 bases, with 13 bases between them. The length of the CDR3 is 13 residues.

The chain couples TRBV29-1 to TRBJ1-1; no reliable D call. V lost 0 bases, J lost 2 bases, and 13 bases lay in between. There are 15 residues in the CDR3. Germline V CDR1 and CDR2: SQVTM, ANQGSEA. The DNA for the CDR3 is TGCAGCGTTGAAGATGTAGGGCAGTCAAACACTGAAGCTTTCTTT. Its translation is CSVEDVGQSNTEAFF.

The chain employs TRBV4-1 and TRBJ1-1; possibly TRBD1 for D (5 bases). Germline values: CDR1 MGHRA, CDR2 YSYEKL. With 4 bases removed from V and 0 bases from J, the gap between germline ends came to 15 bases. The CDR3 spans 16 residues. This CDR3 is CASSLKPGPMNTEAFF. CDR3 coding DNA: TGCGCCAGCAGCCTTAAACCGGGGCCCATGAACACTGAAGCTTTCTTT.

The CDR3 loop reads CASSLGWQHYEQYF. CDR3 DNA sequence: TGTGCCAGCAGCTTAGGATGGCAGCACTACGAGCAGTACTTC. This sequence joins TRBV7-9 and TRBJ2-7; no clear D. CDR1 is SEHNR and CDR2 is FQNEAQ in the germline V gene (reference sequence). This CDR3 contains 14 residues. V lost 1 base and J lost 3, with 10 bases in between.

The V call is TRBV6-6, the J call TRBJ2-1; possibly TRBD2 for D (7 bases). The CDR3 has 11 amino acids. The germline CDR1 and CDR2 sequences are MNHNY and SVGAGI (reference sequence). V dropped 7 bases and J dropped 8 bases, with 9 bases sitting between them. CDR3 region: CASKGGDEQFF. In DNA form, the CDR3 reads TGTGCCAGCAAAGGGGGGGATGAGCAGTTCTTC.

Here the CDR3 reads CASSRETQDFGNTIYF. The DNA for the CDR3 is TGTGCCAGCAGCAGAGAGACGCAGGATTTCGGAAACACCATATATTTT. The rearrangement uses TRBV5-8 and TRBJ1-3; no definite D call. V lost 4 bases to trimming and J lost 4 bases, with 18 bases between them. The CDR3 has 16 residues. In germline, CDR1 is SGHTS, CDR2 YDEGEE.